The next 7 T cell receptor beta chains were all read from a single sample in a study of cytomegalovirus exposure and HLA in healthy donors. The PCR contained 60 Vbeta and 13 Jbeta primers. The table came from immunoSEQ multiplex PCR; TCRdb's copy has only in-frame clones and leaves some out. The table includes 190,000 or so clones, over 75% detected once. The sample comprised PBMCs. These receptors were obtained from a boy between 2 and 15 years old in good health and CMV-seronegative.

The chain uses TRBV6-1 and TRBJ2-2; a possible D gene is TRBD1 (8 bases). This CDR3 has 14 amino acids. V lost 6 bases and J lost 7, with 15 bases in between. The V gene's germline CDR1 is MNHNS and CDR2 SASEGT. CDR3 residues: CASRKQGGGGELFF. The DNA for the CDR3 is TGTGCCAGCAGGAAACAGGGGGGGGGCGGGGAGCTGTTTTTT.

This sequence joins TRBV5-1 and TRBJ2-7, with D possibly TRBD1 on 6 matching bases. CDR1 and CDR2 (germline): SGHRS, YFSETQ. V lost 3 bases and J lost 9, with 13 bases in between. CDR3 length: 12 amino acids. The CDR3 nucleotides read TGCGCCAGCAGCTCGCAGGGGCACGGGCAGTACTTC. This codes for CASSSQGHGQYF.

The V gene is TRBV4-3, the J gene TRBJ2-5; 7 positions match TRBD1. CDR3 length: 15 amino acids. Germline-derived CDR1 and CDR2 are LGHNA and YSLEER. Trimming took 5 bases from V and 4 from J; bases not matched to a gene: 10. The CDR3 sequence: CASSRGPERGETQYF. The CDR3 DNA reads as TGCGCCAGCAGCAGGGGGCCGGAAAGGGGAGAGACCCAGTACTTC.

The gene calls are TRBV2 and TRBJ1-3, with TRBD1 matching over 9 bases. V was pared by 6 bases and J by 4 bases, with 4 bases of the junction left unmatched. CDR1 and CDR2 (germline): SNHLY, FYNNEI. The CDR3 runs to 14 residues. CDR3 bases: TGTGCCAGCAGACCGGGACAGGGAGGAAACACCATATATTTT. It encodes CASRPGQGGNTIYF.

Only one count was recorded for this clone. The chain uses TRBV11-1 and TRBJ1-2; TRBD1 might be the D (6 bases). Trimming removed 5 bases from V and 6 bases from J, with 13 bases in between. This CDR3 contains 13 residues. Germline V gene data show CDR1 as SGHAT and CDR2 as FQDESV (reference sequence). DNA for the CDR3: TGTGCCAGCAGCCCGCGACAGGAGGATGGCTACACCTTC. Protein sequence: CASSPRQEDGYTF.

The chain links TRBV18 to TRBJ2-7, with 7 bases matching TRBD1. The CDR3 totals 14 residues. After removal of 0 bases from V and 5 bases from J, the junction contained 4 bases not matched to a gene. CDR1 is KGHSH and CDR2 is LQKENI in the germline V gene. CDR3 protein: CASSPPGGVNEQYF. The DNA of the CDR3 is TGTGCCAGCTCACCACCAGGGGGCGTCAACGAGCAGTACTTC.

V and J are TRBV7-2 and TRBJ1-5; D is unclear. The CDR3 has 17 amino acids. The V end was cut by 3 bases, the J end by 0 bases, with 15 bases between. Germline CDR1 is SGHTA and CDR2 is FQGNSA. CDR3 sequence (DNA): TGTGCCAGCAGCTTCTTACCTTCACATAATAGCAATCAGCCCCAGCATTTT. As protein: CASSFLPSHNSNQPQHF.